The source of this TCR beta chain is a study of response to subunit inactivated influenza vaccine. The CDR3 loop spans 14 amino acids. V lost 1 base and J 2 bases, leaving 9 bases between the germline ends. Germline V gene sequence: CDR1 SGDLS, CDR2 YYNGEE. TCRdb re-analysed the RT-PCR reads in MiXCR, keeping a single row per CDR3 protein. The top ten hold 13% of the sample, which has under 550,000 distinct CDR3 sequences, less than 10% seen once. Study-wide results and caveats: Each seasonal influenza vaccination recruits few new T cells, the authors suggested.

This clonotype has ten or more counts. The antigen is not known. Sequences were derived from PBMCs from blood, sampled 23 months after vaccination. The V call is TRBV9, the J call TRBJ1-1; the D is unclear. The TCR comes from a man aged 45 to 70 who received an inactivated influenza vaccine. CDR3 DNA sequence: TGTGCCAGCAGCGTACGCCCAAGTAACACTGAAGCTTTCTTT. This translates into CASSVRPSNTEAFF.